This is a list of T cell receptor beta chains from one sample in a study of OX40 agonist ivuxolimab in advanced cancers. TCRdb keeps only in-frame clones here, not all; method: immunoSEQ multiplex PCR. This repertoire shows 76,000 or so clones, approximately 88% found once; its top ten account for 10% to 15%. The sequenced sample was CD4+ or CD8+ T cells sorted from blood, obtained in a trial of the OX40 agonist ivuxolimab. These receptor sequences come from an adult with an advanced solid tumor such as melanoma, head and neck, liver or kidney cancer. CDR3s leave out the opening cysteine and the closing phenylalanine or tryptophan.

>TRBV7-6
ASSATANYGYT
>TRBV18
ASSNSNEQF
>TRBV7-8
ASSLVRAGVAKNIQY
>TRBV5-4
ASIPTAGGTYGYT
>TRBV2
ASIGNGQF
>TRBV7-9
ASFLGYEQF
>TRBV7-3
ARWTSGRFGELF
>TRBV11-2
ASSPPGATEAF
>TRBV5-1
ASSPARAVTDTQY
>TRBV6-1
ASSDGQGIPTDTQY
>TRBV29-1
SVERLTLADTQY
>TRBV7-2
ASSRYLSIRDTQY
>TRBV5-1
ASSPQLTGKTEAF
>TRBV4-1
ASSQGTNGYT
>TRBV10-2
ASSEPYVTGGPNTEAF
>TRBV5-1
ASSLDRAGANVLT
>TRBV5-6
ASSLGALAGGRETQY
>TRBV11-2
ASSLAPQDTQY
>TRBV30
AWRILAGAF
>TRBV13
ASSLTGDNEKLF
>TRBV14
ASSRKIATNEKLF
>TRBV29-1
SVEGSRETQY
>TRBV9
ASSEDLAGSGDEQF
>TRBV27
ASSPTALAIIQETQY